A single sample is the source of the 10 T cell receptor beta chains below, sequenced in a study of CD8 T cells in ankylosing spondylitis. TCRdb re-analysed the 5' RACE reads in MiXCR, keeping a single row per CDR3 protein. This sample yields some 840,000 distinct CDR3 sequences, of which 10% to 15% are seen a single time; about 0.5% belongs to the top ten. These receptors' targets are unknown. Study-wide results and caveats: A motif in TCR beta, a set of seven to nine highly homologous variants, appeared characteristic of ankylosing spondylitis blood.

The sequenced sample was blood, either unsorted or a sorted T cell fraction (not recorded which). The receptors were sampled from a male donor with ankylosing spondylitis.

This clonotype was seen at least ten times. The J gene is TRBJ2-5, the V gene TRBV7-2; D is perhaps TRBD1 or TRBD2 (5 bases each). CDR3 length: 13 amino acids. Between the trimmed V and J ends, which lost 5 bases and 5 bases, there was a span of 12 bases. Germline loops: CDR1 SGHTA, CDR2 FQGNSA. DNA for the CDR3: TGTGCCAGCAGCCCTCAGGGAGACGAGACCCAGTACTTC. Its protein product is CASSPQGDETQYF.

This clonotype was seen a few times. CDR3 nucleotides: TGTGCCAGCAGCTTAGCTCAGAAAACGGAGCAGTACTTC. The encoded protein is CASSLAQKTEQYF. The chain recombines TRBV7-9 with TRBJ2-7; D gene uncertain. The CDR3 totals 13 residues. V shed 0 bases and J shed 7 bases, with 10 bases lying between them. Germline V gene lookup returns CDR1 SEHNR and CDR2 FQNEAQ (reference sequence).

This clonotype was detected only a few times. The rearrangement links TRBV15 to TRBJ2-3, with D possibly being TRBD1 or TRBD2 (5 bases each). Germline V gene sequence: CDR1 LNHNV, CDR2 YYDKDF (reference sequence). The CDR3 has 14 residues. V was trimmed by 3 bases and J by 1 base, leaving 8 bases between them. CDR3 residues: CATSSQGGTDTQYF. For the CDR3, the DNA is TGTGCCACCAGCAGTCAGGGAGGCACAGATACGCAGTATTTT. Supplemented by reference TRBV15 and TRBJ2-3, the full variable domain reads DAMVIQNPRYQVTQFGKPVTLSCSQTLNHNVMYWYQQKSSQAPKLLFHYYDKDFNNEADTPDNFQSRRPNTSFCFLDIRSPGLGDTAMYLCATSSQGGTDTQYFGPGTRLTVL.

This clonotype was seen a few times. This chain connects TRBV7-9 to TRBJ1-1, with 8 bases aligning to TRBD1. J gave up 4 bases and V 11 bases, and 9 bases lay outside the gene matches. The CDR3 runs to 13 residues. Germline lookup yields CDR1 SEHNR and CDR2 FQNEAQ (reference sequence). Here the CDR3 DNA reads TGTGCCGCCGAGACAGGGGAGGGCACTGAAGCTTTCTTT. This sequence encodes CAAETGEGTEAFF.

Ten or more counts support this clonotype. The chain is built from TRBV6-5 and TRBJ1-2, with D unresolved. V was clipped by 4 bases and J by 2 bases, with 8 bases between them. This CDR3 is 13 amino acids long. CDR1 and CDR2 (germline): MNHEY, SVGAGI. In nucleotides, the CDR3 is TGTGCCAGCAGTTTGAGTCAAAACTATGGCTACACCTTC. Protein sequence: CASSLSQNYGYTF.

A few counts support this clonotype. The chain couples TRBV28 to TRBJ2-5, with 10 bases identical to TRBD1. Germline V lookup: CDR1 MDHEN, CDR2 SYDVKM. Trimming removed 6 bases from V and 5 bases from J; junction bases left unmatched: 6. The CDR3 totals 14 residues. CDR3 sequence (DNA): TGTGCCAGCAGGCCGACAGGGGGCGATGAGACCCAGTACTTC. This encodes CASRPTGGDETQYF. Together with reference TRBV28 and TRBJ2-5, the CDR3 gives the full variable domain: DVKVTQSSRYLVKRTGEKVFLECVQDMDHENMFWYRQDPGLGLRLIYFSYDVKMKEKGDIPEGYSVSREKKERFSLILESASTNQTSMYLCASRPTGGDETQYFGPGTRLLVL.

The J gene is TRBJ2-2, the V gene TRBV9, with D perhaps TRBD1 or TRBD2 (5 bases each). Between the trimmed V and J ends, which lost 5 bases and 4 bases, there was a span of 12 bases. CDR1 SGDLS and CDR2 YYNGEE come from the germline V gene. The CDR3 is 14 amino acids. In DNA, the CDR3 is TGTGCCAGCAGGGCAACTAGGGGCACCGGGGAGCTGTTTTTT. Encoded protein: CASRATRGTGELFF.

The chain carries TRBV6-1 and TRBJ1-2, with 8 bases aligning to TRBD1. J was trimmed by 4 bases and V by 3 bases; bases with no gene match: 10. The CDR3 totals 16 residues. Germline CDR1 reads MNHNS; CDR2 reads SASEGT. The CDR3 DNA reads TGTGCCAGCAGTGACCCCGGACAGGGTCCTCCCTATGGCTACACCTTC. Encoded protein: CASSDPGQGPPYGYTF.

The chain has TRBV7-2 and TRBJ1-1; D possibly corresponds to TRBD1 (5 bases). This CDR3 spans 14 amino acids. Trimming left V 6 bases short and J 4 bases short, with 15 bases between. Germline CDR1 SGHTA, CDR2 FQGNSA. CDR3 sequence: CASSLTRVGTEAFF. The CDR3 nucleotides are TGTGCCAGCAGTCTAACCAGGGTGGGCACTGAAGCTTTCTTT.

Only a few counts were recorded for this clonotype. The rearrangement links TRBV20-1 to TRBJ1-1; D uncertain. CDR1 is DFQATT and CDR2 is SNEGSKA in the germline V gene (reference sequence). The CDR3 has 14 residues. The V end was cut by 0 bases, the J end by 4 bases, with 12 bases between. The CDR3 DNA follows: TGCAGTGCTAGAGATCAATTGGGTTCCACTGAAGCTTTCTTT. Translating it yields CSARDQLGSTEAFF.